This T cell receptor beta chain was sequenced during a study of blood T cell repertoires in COVID-19 (dated by TCRdb to 2018 to 2021). For context, the study as a whole: The collaborator samples originated in the United States, Italy and Spain and spanned the acute and convalescent phases of COVID-19. The material from the prospective study consisted of cDNA or gDNA derived from T cells, B-cell-depleted T cells, or PBMCs. Subjects who had been exposed to COVID-19, were actively infected with it, or had recovered from it provided the deeply sampled blood TCRbeta repertoires that made up the dataset. The repertoires were made available in a free public database intended to serve as a resource for research on the immune response to SARS-CoV-2. The samples were drawn from the first 160 participants of the ongoing ImmuneRACE study and from about 1,200 subjects provided by 6 global collaborators. Sample metadata almost always included a de-identified subject ID, COVID-19 status, age in years and sex. Where HLA class I and class II types were available, the types were taken from metadata supplied by the sample provider, not from assay-based typing. The full study reports these points: The quantity of clinical and demographic metadata differed by source and by participant and was supplied without curation.

The collaborating institutions used their own protocols to collect whole blood in K2EDTA tubes. For TCRbeta analysis, collaborators shipped samples in one of three forms: frozen whole blood, isolated PBMCs, or DNA extracted from either of those sample types. The count of this clone is one. Its recognized antigen is unknown. Base-call qualities are not available, and no considerably larger clone is one nucleotide away. The immunoSEQ Assay, a bias-controlled multiplex PCR, was used to amplify TCRbeta CDR3 regions from genomic DNA. The authors processed their data as follows. Nucleated cell counts per sample were estimated from amplification of reference gene primers within the assay. To quantify the absolute abundance of each unique TCRbeta CDR3 rearrangement, sequence reads were collapsed and filtered. For each sample, productive Simpson clonality was calculated as the square root of Simpson's diversity index over productive rearrangements. TCRdb carries this immuneACCESS record with in-frame sequences only. Its versions omit some clonotypes, under half of them owing to an unresolved V gene in the studies checked, with the rest unexplained. That table supplies the V and J calls and clone size; D and trimming were determined from the DNA. In this sample the table shows under 140,000 clones, about 72% of which occur a single time. Of the sample, over 6% is held by the ten largest clones.

V loses 0 bases at its end and J loses 6 bases; junction bases beyond the gene matches: 4. There are 15 amino acids in the CDR3, from cysteine to phenylalanine inclusive. The DNA shown is the 45-base CDR3, in frame from base 1. CDR1 and CDR2, looked up from the germline V gene, are SGHRS and YFSETQ. Material: peripheral blood. This sequence was found in a woman aged 55-69 years with acute or convalescent COVID-19. This chain is built from TRBV5-1 and TRBJ1-5, with 9 central nucleotides matching TRBD1. For the CDR3, the sequence is CASSLEQGAGQPQHF. The DNA sequence reads TGCGCCAGCAGCTTGGAACAGGGGGCTGGTCAGCCCCAGCATTTT.